This T cell receptor beta chain was retrieved from a study of T cell repertoires in ileal Crohn's disease. Study-wide background: About half of patients got postoperative therapy: 11 thiopurines, about 20 anti-TNF. M6 samples are neoterminal ileum biopsies from postoperative colonoscopy.

About this clone: Its cognate antigen is unknown.

Time point in this sample: neoterminal ileum biopsy at postoperative endoscopy, about 6 months after surgery. Study-level findings and limits: Every patient over 26.8% clonality showed endoscopic recurrence.

TCRB immunosequencing input was five hundred nanograms of biopsy DNA per sample. Sequenced by immunoSEQ multiplex PCR; TCRdb stores in-frame clones only, minus some. The sample consists of about 62,000 clones, less than 90% of them appearing once. Trimming removed 4 bases at V and 6 bases at J, with 24 bases between. CDR1 is SEHNR and CDR2 is FQNEAQ in the germline V gene (reference sequence). This CDR3 comprises 17 residues. The sample taken for sequencing was ileal tissue. The chain links TRBV7-9 to TRBJ1-1; possibly TRBD1 for D (6 bases). The sequence was obtained from an adult with Crohn's disease. The DNA for the CDR3 is TGTGCCAGCAGCTCCCTGCCCGTTGGGGGCTCGGTCCCTGAAGCTTTCTTT. It codes for CASSSLPVGGSVPEAFF.